These T cell receptor beta chains were read from a single sample in a study of cytomegalovirus exposure and HLA in healthy donors. The protocol was immunoSEQ multiplex PCR, while the TCRdb copy is restricted to in-frame clones and leaves out a portion. The sample yields 250,000 to 400,000 clones, around 87% seen once. The specimen was PBMCs. Receptors were obtained from a woman aged 25 to 45 in good health and CMV-seropositive. Each CDR3 is given without its conserved first and last residue. Fields, in order: D gene, CDR3 length, V gene, CDR3 protein. D genes are given only for firm matches.

d_gene: TRBD1
len: 12
v_gene: TRBV11-1
CDR3aa: ASSLGDRVHTQY

d_gene: TRBD2
len: 13
v_gene: TRBV29-1
CDR3aa: SVIDGTSGSDEQY

d_gene: TRBD2
len: 14
v_gene: TRBV11-3
CDR3aa: ASSLEQREGTGELF

d_gene: .
len: 13
v_gene: TRBV4-3
CDR3aa: ASSQDSIGNTEAF

d_gene: TRBD2
len: 12
v_gene: TRBV29-1
CDR3aa: SVRGTSAASEQF

d_gene: TRBD2
len: 14
v_gene: TRBV9
CDR3aa: ASSVASSGSYNEQF

d_gene: .
len: 13
v_gene: TRBV9
CDR3aa: ASSPRGGKANEQY

d_gene: TRBD1
len: 11
v_gene: TRBV2
CDR3aa: ASSNFDRGIAF

d_gene: TRBD2
len: 15
v_gene: TRBV9
CDR3aa: ASSVAYSGGPPETQY

d_gene: TRBD2
len: 13
v_gene: TRBV13
CDR3aa: ASSFSGRFTDTQY

d_gene: TRBD2
len: 11
v_gene: TRBV27
CDR3aa: ASSRGGSYEQY

d_gene: .
len: 14
v_gene: TRBV7-3
CDR3aa: ASSWNSESSYNEQF

d_gene: TRBD2
len: 13
v_gene: TRBV6-6
CDR3aa: ASSYLSGVQETQY

d_gene: TRBD2
len: 14
v_gene: TRBV27
CDR3aa: ASSLAGGPVKNIQY

d_gene: TRBD1
len: 11
v_gene: TRBV29-1
CDR3aa: SAPGTADYEQY

d_gene: .
len: 13
v_gene: TRBV4-1
CDR3aa: ASSPPDSANYGYT

d_gene: .
len: 11
v_gene: TRBV7-8
CDR3aa: ASSRTVLETQY

d_gene: TRBD2
len: 12
v_gene: TRBV5-6
CDR3aa: ASGVAGGNNEQF

d_gene: TRBD2
len: 13
v_gene: TRBV29-1
CDR3aa: SAPLGGGGGDTQY

d_gene: TRBD1
len: 13
v_gene: TRBV2
CDR3aa: ASVPGQGSNQPQH

d_gene: .
len: 14
v_gene: TRBV4-3
CDR3aa: ASSQDSGSISYEQY

d_gene: TRBD2
len: 16
v_gene: TRBV9
CDR3aa: ASSVGLAGHNLPSEQY

d_gene: .
len: 13
v_gene: TRBV5-4
CDR3aa: ASSDRQSINYGYT

d_gene: .
len: 15
v_gene: TRBV5-5
CDR3aa: ATVRSPRASPNTEAF

d_gene: .
len: 12
v_gene: TRBV18
CDR3aa: ASPRPLLRQPQH

d_gene: .
len: 10
v_gene: TRBV6-6
CDR3aa: ASSRGAYGYT

d_gene: TRBD1
len: 13
v_gene: TRBV2
CDR3aa: ASSPIQGVLGGYT

d_gene: .
len: 13
v_gene: TRBV5-1
CDR3aa: ASSSGEGSNQPQH

d_gene: .
len: 16
v_gene: TRBV6-1
CDR3aa: ASSDSTSIRSGANVLT

d_gene: TRBD2
len: 11
v_gene: TRBV5-6
CDR3aa: ASSLGTSGELF

d_gene: TRBD1
len: 13
v_gene: TRBV28
CDR3aa: ASSLLDRDNQPQH

d_gene: TRBD1
len: 13
v_gene: TRBV7-2
CDR3aa: ASSLGQGVTGELF

d_gene: TRBD1
len: 12
v_gene: TRBV11-2
CDR3aa: ASSFQGAQETQY

d_gene: .
len: 15
v_gene: TRBV12-1
CDR3aa: ASSSRLLAGHTGELF

d_gene: .
len: 12
v_gene: TRBV30
CDR3aa: AWALESRGKEQY

d_gene: .
len: 10
v_gene: TRBV29-1
CDR3aa: SVGGSYNEQF

d_gene: TRBD2
len: 13
v_gene: TRBV11-1
CDR3aa: ASSLTGTTQETQY

d_gene: .
len: 11
v_gene: TRBV7-6
CDR3aa: ASSLRPQETQY

d_gene: TRBD2
len: 15
v_gene: TRBV11-3
CDR3aa: ASSSRTSGSLTNEQF

d_gene: TRBD1
len: 13
v_gene: TRBV11-1
CDR3aa: ASSQDRGDTDTQY